The sequence of this T cell receptor (beta chain) was determined in a study of radiation and T cells in renal cell carcinoma (dated by TCRdb to about 2020). With respect to the entire study: The samples were obtained from a clinical trial, where primary renal cell carcinomas were treated with 15 Gy stereotactic body radiation therapy and then removed by nephrectomy 4 weeks afterward. In total, some 50 samples underwent TCR beta sequencing: around 25 tumors plus 27 peripheral blood samples. In the 45 to 65 samples combined, some 4 million unique CDR3 nucleotide sequences were found, encoding roughly 3,000,000 unique CDR3 amino acid sequences.

The germline V end is reduced by 0 bases and the J end by 6 bases; junction bases left unmatched: 6. There are 18 amino acids in the CDR3, from cysteine to phenylalanine inclusive. Only the CDR3 part of the read is kept: 54 bases, read in frame from the first base. As encoded in the germline V gene, CDR1 is MRHNA while CDR2 is SNTAGT. Regarding this clone: What this receptor recognizes is not known. Base qualities were left out, and no much larger clone turns up one base away.

Points the paper makes about the study in general: Top tumor clonotypes rose in blood from baseline to 2 weeks post-radiation, then contracted by 4 weeks, suggesting transient expansion of tumor-resident clones. Blood repertoire dynamics were not followed beyond 4 weeks after treatment. Because pretreatment tumor biopsies were not available, the baseline intratumoral presence of clonotypes could not be determined. With a single-armed trial design, the study had no way to address how radiation dose or scheduling affects the TCR repertoire.

The meaning of the sample's time point label: baseline pretreatment blood. This specimen's treatment or condition label, interpreted: 15 Gy SBRT to primary tumor, nephrectomy 4 weeks later. To track tumor-enriched clonotypes, serial peripheral blood was sampled from radiation-treated patients at baseline and at 2 weeks and 4 weeks after SBRT. Every patient had renal cell carcinoma of clear cell pathology. The QIAamp DNA Blood Mini Kit (Qiagen) was used to prepare genomic DNA for TCR sequencing. Only samples passing all quality control checks were included in the analyses. The immunoSEQ kit was used, according to the manufacturer's recommendations, to generate TCR beta libraries from genomic DNA. Library preparation used a first multiplex PCR with proprietary primers, then a second PCR adding unique barcodes, with bead cleanups after each round. Each sample batch included a kit-provided positive control reaction and a negative control reaction. The final libraries underwent checking on an Agilent 4200 TapeStation D1000 ScreenTape, volumetric pooling, and quantification by qPCR. Sequencing was performed on an Illumina NextSeq500 with a MidOutput 150-cycle cartridge, and 156 Read1 and 15 Index1 cycles were run with kit custom primers. The pooled library was loaded at around 0.98 pM, with a roughly 20% PhiX control spiked in. Regarding the original processing steps: Vendor-processed data were analyzed in R, and a clonotype was defined as all T cells sharing the same CDR3 nucleotide sequence. In the clone abundance analyses, frequencies were normalized to the 10,000 most abundant clones in each sample. Public T cell clones, which averaged fewer than five per sample, were excluded before analysis. A difference in abundance of at least 32-fold between compartments was used to define tumor-enriched and baseline blood-enriched clonotypes. A beta-binomial differential abundance model was used to identify clonotypes that expanded or contracted between blood time points. Tumor-blood repertoire similarity was measured with the Baroni-Urbani and Buser coefficient, and group comparisons used two-tailed Wilcoxon tests in R. The table was pulled from immuneACCESS by TCRdb, which kept in-frame rearrangements only. Such tables lose some clones; where checked, under half of the loss comes from unresolved V genes, and the rest has no known cause. The DNA gave D and trimming, while V, J and clone size come from that table. This sample holds 85,000 to 100,000 clones; 86% were observed only once. Jointly, the top ten make up approximately 8.4% of the sample.

The receptor was derived from a man aged 45-60 years with renal cell carcinoma. The sequenced sample was blood, obtained from a patient whose treatment included radiotherapy and nephrectomy. The V and J segments used are TRBV6-4 and TRBJ2-2; 14 middle bases align to TRBD2. The DNA sequence is given as TGTGCCAGCAGTGACTCCCTGACTAGCGGGGGGGCCGCCGGGGAGCTGTTTTTT. The resulting protein is CASSDSLTSGGAAGELFF.